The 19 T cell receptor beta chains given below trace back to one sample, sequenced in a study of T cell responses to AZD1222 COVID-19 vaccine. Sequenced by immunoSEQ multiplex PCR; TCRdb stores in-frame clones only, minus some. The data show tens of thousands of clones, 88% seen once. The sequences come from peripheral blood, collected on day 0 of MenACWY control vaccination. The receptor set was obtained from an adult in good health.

The CDR3 bases are TGTGCCAGCTCACTATACTCCGGGACTAGCGGGGAGACCCAGTACTTC. Translated, it gives CASSLYSGTSGETQYF. The rearrangement joins TRBV18 to TRBJ2-5; 12 nucleotides line up with TRBD2. Trimming at V came to 4 bases and at J to 5 bases, leaving 8 bases not matched to a gene. Germline CDR1 reads KGHSH; CDR2 reads LQKENI. The CDR3 has 16 amino acids. Together with reference TRBV18 and TRBJ2-5, the CDR3 gives the full variable domain: NAGVMQNPRHLVRRRGQEARLRCSPMKGHSHVYWYRQLPEEGLKFMVYLQKENIIDESGMPKERFSAEFPKEGPSILRIQQVVRGDSAAYFCASSLYSGTSGETQYFGPGTRLLVL.

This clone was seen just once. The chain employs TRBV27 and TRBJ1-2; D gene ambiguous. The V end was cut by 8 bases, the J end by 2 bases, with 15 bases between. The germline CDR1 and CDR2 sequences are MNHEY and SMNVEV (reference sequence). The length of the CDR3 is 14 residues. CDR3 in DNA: TGTGCCAGCGGGTCAGGCCCCCTCAACTATGGCTACACCTTC. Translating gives CASGSGPLNYGYTF.

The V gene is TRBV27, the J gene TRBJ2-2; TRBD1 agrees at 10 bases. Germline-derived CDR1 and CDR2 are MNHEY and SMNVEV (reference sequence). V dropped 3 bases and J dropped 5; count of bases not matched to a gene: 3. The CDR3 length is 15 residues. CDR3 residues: CASSLGQGITGELFF. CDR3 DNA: TGTGCCAGCAGTTTGGGACAGGGGATAACCGGGGAGCTGTTTTTT.

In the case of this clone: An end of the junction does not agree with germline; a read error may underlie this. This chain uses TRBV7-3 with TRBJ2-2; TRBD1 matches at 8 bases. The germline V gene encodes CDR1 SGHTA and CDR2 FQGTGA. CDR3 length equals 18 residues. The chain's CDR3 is CASSRFGDRRSNAGELFF. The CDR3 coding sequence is TGTGCCAGCAGCCGTTTTGGGGACAGGAGGTCGAACGCCGGGGAGCTGTTTTTT.

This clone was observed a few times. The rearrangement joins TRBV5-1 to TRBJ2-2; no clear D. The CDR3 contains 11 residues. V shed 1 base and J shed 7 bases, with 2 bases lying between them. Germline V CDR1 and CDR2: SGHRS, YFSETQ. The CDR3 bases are TGCGCCAGCAGCTTGTTCGGGGAGCTGTTTTTT. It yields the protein CASSLFGELFF.

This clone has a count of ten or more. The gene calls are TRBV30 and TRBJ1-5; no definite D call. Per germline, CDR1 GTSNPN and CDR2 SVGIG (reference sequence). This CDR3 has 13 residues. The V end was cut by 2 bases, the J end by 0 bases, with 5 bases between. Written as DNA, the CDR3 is TGTGCCTGGAGTTCCCATAGCAATCAGCCCCAGCATTTT. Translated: CAWSSHSNQPQHF.

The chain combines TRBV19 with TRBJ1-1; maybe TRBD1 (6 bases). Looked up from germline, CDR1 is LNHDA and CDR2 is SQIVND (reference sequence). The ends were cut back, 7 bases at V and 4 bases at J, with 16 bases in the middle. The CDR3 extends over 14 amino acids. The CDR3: CASIIDSRGTEAFF. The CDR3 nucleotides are TGTGCCAGTATAATTGACTCCAGGGGCACTGAAGCTTTCTTT.

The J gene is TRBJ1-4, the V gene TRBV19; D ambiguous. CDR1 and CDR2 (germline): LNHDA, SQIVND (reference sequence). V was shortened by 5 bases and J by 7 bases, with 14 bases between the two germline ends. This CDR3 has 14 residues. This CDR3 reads CASSARTDGEKLFF. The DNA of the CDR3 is TGTGCCAGTAGTGCCCGGACTGACGGTGAAAAACTGTTTTTT.

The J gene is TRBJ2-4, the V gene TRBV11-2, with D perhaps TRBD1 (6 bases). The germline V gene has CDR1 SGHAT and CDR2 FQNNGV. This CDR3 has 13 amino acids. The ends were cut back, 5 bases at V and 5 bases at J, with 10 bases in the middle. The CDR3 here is CASSRTAENIQYF. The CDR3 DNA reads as TGTGCCAGCAGCAGGACAGCGGAAAACATTCAGTACTTC.

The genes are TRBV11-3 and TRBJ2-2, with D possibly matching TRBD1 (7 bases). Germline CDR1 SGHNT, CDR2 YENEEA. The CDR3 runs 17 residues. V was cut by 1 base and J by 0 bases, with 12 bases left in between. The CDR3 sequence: CASSLGGGTANTGELFF. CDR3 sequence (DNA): TGTGCCAGCAGCTTAGGGGGCGGGACAGCGAACACCGGGGAGCTGTTTTTT.

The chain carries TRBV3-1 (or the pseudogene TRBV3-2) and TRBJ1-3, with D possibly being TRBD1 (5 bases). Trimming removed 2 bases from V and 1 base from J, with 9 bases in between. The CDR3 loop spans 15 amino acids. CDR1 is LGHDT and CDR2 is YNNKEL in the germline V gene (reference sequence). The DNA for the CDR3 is TGTGCCAGCAGCCAACCGGGGGGATCTGGAAACACCATATATTTT. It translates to CASSQPGGSGNTIYF.

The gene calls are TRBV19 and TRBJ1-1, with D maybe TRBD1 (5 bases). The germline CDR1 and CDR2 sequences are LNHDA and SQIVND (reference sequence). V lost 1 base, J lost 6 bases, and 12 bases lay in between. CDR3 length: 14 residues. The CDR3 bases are TGTGCCAGTAGTATAGTTCAGGGACGACCTGAAGCTTTCTTT. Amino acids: CASSIVQGRPEAFF.

CDR3 loop: CASRGRTTGGYEQYF. For the CDR3, the DNA is TGTGCCAGTAGAGGGCGGACGACAGGGGGCTACGAGCAGTACTTC. The rearrangement joins TRBV19 to TRBJ2-7; TRBD1 aligns across 9 bases. Germline CDR1 LNHDA, CDR2 SQIVND (reference sequence). The CDR3 totals 15 residues. Trimming removed 6 bases from V and 3 bases from J; junction bases left unmatched: 9.

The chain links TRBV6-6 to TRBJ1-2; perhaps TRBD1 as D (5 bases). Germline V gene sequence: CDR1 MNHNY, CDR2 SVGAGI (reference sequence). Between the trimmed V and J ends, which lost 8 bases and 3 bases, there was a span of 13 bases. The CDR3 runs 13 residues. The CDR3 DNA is TGTGCCAGCCGGGGGGGGAGGGACTATGGCTACACCTTC. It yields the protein CASRGGRDYGYTF.

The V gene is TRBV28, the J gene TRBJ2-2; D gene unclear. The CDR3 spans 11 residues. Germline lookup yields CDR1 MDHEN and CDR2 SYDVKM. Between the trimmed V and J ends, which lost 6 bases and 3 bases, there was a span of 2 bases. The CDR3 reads CASRDTGELFF. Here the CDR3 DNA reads TGTGCCAGCAGGGACACCGGGGAGCTGTTTTTT.

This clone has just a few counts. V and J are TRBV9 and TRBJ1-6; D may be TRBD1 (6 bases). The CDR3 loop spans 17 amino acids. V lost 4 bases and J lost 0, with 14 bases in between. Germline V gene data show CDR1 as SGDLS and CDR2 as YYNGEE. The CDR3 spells CASSSRQASSYNSPLHF. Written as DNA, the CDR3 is TGTGCCAGCAGCTCCAGACAGGCCAGCTCCTATAATTCACCCCTCCACTTT. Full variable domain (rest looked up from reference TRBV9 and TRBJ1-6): DSGVTQTPKHLITATGQRVTLRCSPRSGDLSVYWYQQSLDQGLQFLIQYYNGEERAKGNILERFSAQQFPDLHSELNLSSLELGDSALYFCASSSRQASSYNSPLHFGNGTRLTVT.

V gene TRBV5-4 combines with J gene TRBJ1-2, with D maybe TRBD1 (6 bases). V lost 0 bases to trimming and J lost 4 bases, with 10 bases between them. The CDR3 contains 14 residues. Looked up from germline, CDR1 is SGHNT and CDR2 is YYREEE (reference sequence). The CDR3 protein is CASSLGGASYGYTF. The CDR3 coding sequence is TGTGCCAGCAGCTTGGGGGGGGCCAGCTATGGCTACACCTTC.

The CDR3 DNA reads as TGTGCCAGCAGCCTCCAGGGGGTGGGGGGCACTGAAGCTTTCTTT. It yields the protein CASSLQGVGGTEAFF. This chain connects TRBV7-2 to TRBJ1-1, with 7 positions matching TRBD1. The CDR3 loop spans 15 amino acids. Germline V gene sequence: CDR1 SGHTA, CDR2 FQGNSA. V was pared by 5 bases and J by 4 bases, with 10 bases of the junction left unmatched.

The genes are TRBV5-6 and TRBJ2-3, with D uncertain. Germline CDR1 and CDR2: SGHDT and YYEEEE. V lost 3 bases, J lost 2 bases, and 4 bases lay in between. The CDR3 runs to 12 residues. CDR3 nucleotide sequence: TGTGCCAGCAGCTGGACCACAGATACGCAGTATTTT. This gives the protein CASSWTTDTQYF.